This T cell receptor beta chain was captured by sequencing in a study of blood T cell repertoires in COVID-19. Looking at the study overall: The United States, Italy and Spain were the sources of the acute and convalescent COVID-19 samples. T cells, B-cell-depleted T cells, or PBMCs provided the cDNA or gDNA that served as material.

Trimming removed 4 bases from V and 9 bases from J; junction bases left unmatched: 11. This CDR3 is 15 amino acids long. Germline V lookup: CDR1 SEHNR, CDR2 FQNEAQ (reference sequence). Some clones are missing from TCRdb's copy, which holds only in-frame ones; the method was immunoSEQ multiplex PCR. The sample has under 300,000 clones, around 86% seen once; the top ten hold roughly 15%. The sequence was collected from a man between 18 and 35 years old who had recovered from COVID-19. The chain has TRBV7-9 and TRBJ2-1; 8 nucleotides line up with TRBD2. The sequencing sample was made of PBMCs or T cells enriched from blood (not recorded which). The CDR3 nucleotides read TGTGCCAGCAGCTCCCCCCGGACTAGCTCCCCTGAGCAGTTCTTC. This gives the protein CASSSPRTSSPEQFF.